The entry below gives a single TCR beta chain sequence along with its context. Its target is not known. Genomic DNA was employed as the template in profiling TCR beta VDJ and CDR3. TCRdb ran MiXCR on the reads and lists one entry per CDR3 protein. Here the sample spans about 190,000 distinct CDR3 sequences, around 65% being singletons. This record comes from a study of CD8+CD57+ T cells in acquired aplastic anemia. Broader study findings: No significant difference in CD8+ Simpson's diversity was found between patients and controls.

The sequence was collected from a human donor with severe aplastic anemia or a healthy control (not recorded which). Sequencing was carried out using sorted CD4+, CD8+, or CD8+CD57+ T cells (not recorded which) from PBMCs.

CDR3 protein: CASSPGTRVDTQYF. The CDR3 region has the DNA TGTGCCAGCAGCCCCGGGACTAGAGTGGATACGCAGTATTTT. The chain joins TRBV7-6 to TRBJ2-3; 8 bases are shared with TRBD2. The CDR3 length is 14 residues. Germline V gene lookup returns CDR1 SGHVS and CDR2 FNYEAQ. V lost 5 bases, J lost 6 bases, and 7 bases stayed unmatched.